These 27 T cell receptor beta chains were all obtained from the same sample, sequenced in a study of response to subunit inactivated influenza vaccine. TCRdb re-called the RT-PCR reads through MiXCR, storing one row per CDR3 protein. The sample contains around 190,000 distinct CDR3 sequences, about 9% of which appear only once. This sample comprised non-naive T cells sorted from PBMCs, obtained on the day of vaccination. These receptors were obtained from a middle-aged man who received an inactivated influenza vaccine.

Comment on this clonotype: This likely comes from a read error, as the CDR3 has no conserved phenylalanine or tryptophan at its end. The gene calls are TRBV28 and TRBJ2-7; 9 positions agree with TRBD1. This CDR3 has 14 amino acids. CDR1 MDHEN and CDR2 SYDVKM come from the germline V gene. With 6 bases clipped from V and 2 bases from J, the junction kept 5 bases outside the gene matches. This chain's CDR3 is CASSGQGRPYEQYL. The CDR3 region has the DNA TGTGCCAGCAGCGGACAGGGGCGACCCTACGAGCAGTACTTA.

The CDR3 bases are TGTGCCAGCATGGGGACAGGGGTGCGCACAGATACGCAGTATTTT. It codes for CASMGTGVRTDTQYF. This chain links TRBV5-6 with TRBJ2-3; 10 positions agree with TRBD1. V lost 6 bases, J lost 1 base, and 5 bases stayed unmatched. Germline CDR1 reads SGHDT; CDR2 reads YYEEEE. This CDR3 is built from 15 residues.

This clonotype was detected many times. CDR3 sequence: CASSSSVGAYTEAFF. The CDR3 coding sequence is TGTGCCAGCAGTTCATCTGTAGGGGCTTACACTGAAGCTTTCTTT. The J gene is TRBJ1-1, the V gene TRBV28, with D perhaps TRBD1 (5 bases). Germline V lookup: CDR1 MDHEN, CDR2 SYDVKM. The CDR3 length is 15 residues. The V gene lost 4 bases and the J gene lost 3 bases, with 15 bases spanning the gap.

This clonotype has at least ten counts. This chain joins TRBV29-1 and TRBJ2-7; TRBD1 agrees at 7 bases. Germline lookup yields CDR1 SQVTM and CDR2 ANQGSEA. J was trimmed by 3 bases and V by 1 base; bases with no gene match: 0. This CDR3 comprises 12 residues. CDR3 DNA: TGCAGCGTTGAAGGGACAGGCTACGAGCAGTACTTC. Protein: CSVEGTGYEQYF.

The CDR3 nucleotides are TGCAGTGCTAGAGTTGCGGTACCCCGGGCCCCGGCAGGGTCTGATGAGCAGTTCTTC. Its translation is CSARVAVPRAPAGSDEQFF. The rearrangement links TRBV20-1 to TRBJ2-1; possibly TRBD1 for D (5 bases). Deletions cut 1 base from V and 8 bases from J, with 30 bases between. Looked up from germline, CDR1 is DFQATT and CDR2 is SNEGSKA (reference sequence). The CDR3 totals 19 residues.

CDR3 DNA sequence: TGCGCCAGCAGCCAGACAGGGGATGCCTCCTACGAGCAGTACTTC. Translating gives CASSQTGDASYEQYF. The chain couples TRBV5-1 to TRBJ2-7; 8 bases align to TRBD1. The CDR3 consists of 15 residues. V was pared by 4 bases and J by 0 bases, with 6 bases of the junction left unmatched. Germline V lookup: CDR1 SGHRS, CDR2 YFSETQ.

This chain connects TRBV18 to TRBJ2-7; D is unresolved. The CDR3 totals 13 residues. V was clipped by 3 bases and J by 2 bases, with 8 bases between them. Germline CDR1 and CDR2: KGHSH and LQKENI. The DNA of the CDR3 is TGTGCCAGCTCACCCGACGGGCCCTACGAGCAGTACTTC. Protein: CASSPDGPYEQYF.

This clonotype appeared a few times. V usage is TRBV2 and J usage is TRBJ2-3, with no clear D. The CDR3 contains 13 residues. Trimming cost V 7 bases and J 2 bases, with 10 bases left between them. Germline V gene data show CDR1 as SNHLY and CDR2 as FYNNEI. The CDR3 DNA follows: TGTGCCAGCAAGGAAGGCCCCACAGATACGCAGTATTTT. This gives the protein CASKEGPTDTQYF.

The J gene is TRBJ2-7, the V gene TRBV20-1; no definite D call. Deletions cut 1 base from V and 0 bases from J, with 10 bases between. Germline V gene data show CDR1 as DFQATT and CDR2 as SNEGSKA (reference sequence). There are 14 residues in the CDR3. CDR3 amino acids: CSARAPARSYEQYF. The CDR3 nucleotides are TGCAGTGCTAGAGCACCGGCGCGCTCCTACGAGCAGTACTTC.

Points on this clonotype: One base away lies a much larger clone, so this may be a sequencing read error. The rearrangement joins TRBV11-2 to TRBJ2-1; D possibly corresponds to TRBD1 (5 bases). CDR1 and CDR2 (germline): SGHAT, FQNNGV. V lost 4 bases and J lost 3, with 10 bases in between. The CDR3 contains 14 residues. The CDR3 is CASSCRGGYNEQFF. The CDR3 DNA reads as TGTGCCAGCAGCTGTAGGGGTGGCTACAATGAGCAGTTCTTC.

This clonotype was found many times. V and J are TRBV5-1 and TRBJ2-1, with 10 bases that match TRBD1. CDR1 is SGHRS, CDR2 YFSETQ, per germline. Germline trimming cut 4 bases from V and 6 bases from J; bases unmatched to any gene: 7. The CDR3 is 15 amino acids. The CDR3 here is CASSRGQGGFNEQFF. For the CDR3, the DNA is TGCGCCAGCAGCCGTGGACAGGGGGGATTCAATGAGCAGTTCTTC.

This clonotype has just a few counts. This chain uses TRBV11-3 with TRBJ2-1; tentatively, D is TRBD2 (6 bases). V was shortened by 6 bases and J by 7 bases, with 22 bases between the two germline ends. CDR3 length: 16 residues. Germline values: CDR1 SGHNT, CDR2 YENEEA. The CDR3 coding sequence is TGTGCCAGCAGACCTCCCTTTGATGGAGGGCGGAATGAGCAGTTCTTC. This sequence encodes CASRPPFDGGRNEQFF.

This clonotype was observed a few times. The chain links TRBV18 to TRBJ2-7, with 10 bases matching TRBD1. The germline V gene encodes CDR1 KGHSH and CDR2 LQKENI. Trimming removed 6 bases from V and 3 bases from J; junction bases left unmatched: 11. The CDR3 has 16 amino acids. Written as DNA, the CDR3 is TGTGCCAGCTCCCCAGTGGGACAGGGGAGCTACTACGAGCAGTACTTC. Its protein product is CASSPVGQGSYYEQYF.

This clonotype was observed a handful of times. The V call is TRBV11-2, the J call TRBJ2-6, with 7 positions matching TRBD1. Germline CDR1 is SGHAT and CDR2 is FQNNGV. Trimming took 4 bases from V and 0 from J; bases not matched to a gene: 15. The CDR3 has 20 amino acids. The CDR3 sequence is CASSSPAPGQLSSGANVLTF. The CDR3 DNA reads TGTGCCAGCAGCTCACCCGCCCCGGGACAGCTAAGCTCTGGGGCCAACGTCCTGACTTTC.

The chain employs TRBV7-6 and TRBJ2-1, with D perhaps matching TRBD1 (8 bases). This CDR3 has 15 residues. Germline CDR1 reads SGHVS; CDR2 reads FNYEAQ. Trimming removed 4 bases at V and 2 bases at J, with 12 bases between. The CDR3, as DNA: TGTGCCAGCAGCTACACAGGGGGGGCCTACAATGAGCAGTTCTTC. Amino acid sequence: CASSYTGGAYNEQFF.

CDR3 sequence (DNA): TGTGCCACCAGTGAAAAGACTAGTTCGGCAGATACGCAGTATTTT. Translating it yields CATSEKTSSADTQYF. The chain recombines TRBV24-1 with TRBJ2-3; D may be TRBD2 (6 bases). V was shortened by 4 bases and J by 4 bases, with 14 bases between the two germline ends. Germline V gene lookup returns CDR1 KGHDR and CDR2 SFDVKD. The CDR3 is made up of 15 amino acids.

This rearrangement joins TRBV5-1 to TRBJ2-1; D is perhaps TRBD1 or TRBD2 (6 bases each). CDR3 size: 14 residues. V was clipped by 4 bases and J by 2 bases, with 10 bases between them. CDR1 is SGHRS, CDR2 YFSETQ, per germline. CDR3 amino acids: CASSPRGAYNEQFF. The CDR3, as DNA: TGCGCCAGCAGCCCAAGGGGGGCCTACAATGAGCAGTTCTTC.

This clonotype was seen repeatedly, ten times or more. The chain combines TRBV20-1 with TRBJ2-5; TRBD1 might be the D (5 bases). Trimming took off 0 bases at V and 1 base at J, with 12 bases between the two ends. Germline lookup yields CDR1 DFQATT and CDR2 SNEGSKA (reference sequence). The CDR3 totals 15 residues. This chain's CDR3 is CSARDTETVQETQYF. The CDR3 coding sequence is TGCAGTGCTAGAGATACCGAGACAGTCCAAGAGACCCAGTACTTC.

DNA of the CDR3: TGCAGCGTCGAACTCGACAGTGTGAGGCAGTTCTTC. Translating it yields CSVELDSVRQFF. The V gene is TRBV29-1, the J gene TRBJ2-1; perhaps TRBD1 as D (5 bases). This CDR3 region has 12 residues. Trimming left V 6 bases short and J 12 bases short, with 18 bases between. Germline loops: CDR1 SQVTM, CDR2 ANQGSEA.

This clonotype occurred many times. V gene TRBV13 combines with J gene TRBJ2-7; TRBD1 agrees at 10 bases. Trimming at V came to 2 bases and at J to 4 bases, leaving 8 bases not matched to a gene. CDR1 PRHDT and CDR2 FYEKMQ come from the germline V gene (reference sequence). This CDR3 has 16 amino acids. CDR3 sequence (DNA): TGTGCCAGCAGCTTATTTAGGGACAGGGGTAAATACGAGCAGTACTTC. This codes for CASSLFRDRGKYEQYF.

The CDR3 sequence is CASSQSIRTDTQYF. CDR3 nucleotides: TGTGCCAGCAGCCAATCGATACGCACAGATACGCAGTATTTT. This sequence joins TRBV7-9 and TRBJ2-3; unclear D gene. CDR1 SEHNR and CDR2 FQNEAQ come from the germline V gene (reference sequence). The CDR3 spans 14 residues. V dropped 5 bases and J dropped 1 base, with 10 bases sitting between them.

This clonotype was counted many times. V usage is TRBV7-6 and J usage is TRBJ1-5, with D unresolved. V was pared by 1 base and J by 10 bases, with 11 bases between. The CDR3 length is 13 residues. Germline assignment: CDR1 SGHVS and CDR2 FNYEAQ. The CDR3 reads CASSLEVASPQHF. The CDR3 DNA sequence: TGTGCCAGCAGCTTAGAGGTGGCCAGCCCCCAGCATTTT.

This clonotype has just a few counts. V usage is TRBV7-9 and J usage is TRBJ2-1; tentative D call: TRBD2 (7 bases). Germline V gene sequence: CDR1 SEHNR, CDR2 FQNEAQ (reference sequence). The ends were cut back, 4 bases at V and 5 bases at J, with 12 bases in the middle. The CDR3 spans 14 residues. The CDR3 sequence: CASSWGGLNNEQFF. CDR3 sequence (DNA): TGTGCCAGCAGCTGGGGGGGCCTCAACAATGAGCAGTTCTTC.

This clonotype was seen many times. The chain has TRBV5-5 and TRBJ2-3, with a tentative D call TRBD1 (5 bases). Trimming removed 2 bases at V and 7 bases at J, with 11 bases between. The germline gives CDR1 SGHKS, CDR2 YYEKEE (reference sequence). The CDR3 contains 13 residues. The CDR3 is CASSFRSDNTQYF. In DNA form, the CDR3 reads TGTGCCAGCAGCTTCCGGTCGGACAATACGCAGTATTTT.

V and J are TRBV6-5 and TRBJ2-3; 9 bases are shared with TRBD2. Trimming cost V 3 bases and J 5 bases; bases outside gene matches: 3. Germline CDR1 MNHEY, CDR2 SVGAGI. This CDR3 is built from 14 residues. The CDR3 DNA is TGTGCCAGCAGTTATCAACTAGCGGGAGATACGCAGTATTTT. This sequence encodes CASSYQLAGDTQYF.

The gene calls are TRBV5-6 and TRBJ1-6, with D uncertain. The ends were cut back, 0 bases at V and 9 bases at J, with 7 bases in the middle. This CDR3 spans 13 amino acids. CDR1 SGHDT and CDR2 YYEEEE come from the germline V gene. As DNA, the CDR3 is TGTGCCAGCAGCTTGGAGTCTAGTTCACCCCTCCACTTT. This translates into CASSLESSSPLHF.

The CDR3 protein is CASGPGLLGLLETQYF. CDR3 coding DNA: TGTGCCAGCGGCCCCGGGCTCCTCGGCCTTCTCGAGACCCAGTACTTC. V and J are TRBV5-6 and TRBJ2-5; D is undetermined. CDR3 length: 16 amino acids. Germline V CDR1 and CDR2: SGHDT, YYEEEE. V lost 7 bases and J 5 bases, leaving 24 bases between the germline ends.